The sequence of this TCR beta chain was determined in a study of T cell responses to AZD1222 COVID-19 vaccine. As to this clone: Its antigen is unknown.

Sequencing was performed with immunoSEQ multiplex PCR; in TCRdb, only in-frame clones are kept and a portion is missing. The table records 110,000 or so clones, more than 70% of them present only once. Broader study findings: Without day 14 samples, only post-peak T cell repertoires were studied.

There are 14 residues in the CDR3. Per the germline V gene, CDR1 is MNHEY and CDR2 is SVGAGI. The V and J ends lost 2 bases and 8 bases respectively, with 10 bases between them. This chain links TRBV6-5 with TRBJ1-6; D not certain. The sequences come from peripheral blood, collected 28 days after the second AZD1222 dose. The sequence was collected from an adult who received the AZD1222 COVID-19 vaccine. CDR3 sequence reads: CASSYGRFDSPLHF. CDR3 coding DNA: TGTGCCAGCAGTTACGGGAGGTTTGATTCACCCCTCCACTTT.